This T cell receptor (beta chain) was found in a study of blood T cell repertoires in COVID-19. Libraries were prepared by immunoSEQ multiplex PCR; TCRdb keeps only in-frame clonotypes and omits some of them. The data show fewer than 400,000 clones, about 90% seen once. Sequencing was carried out using PBMCs or T cells enriched from blood (not recorded which). The sequence was obtained from a young woman who had recovered from COVID-19.

The CDR3 DNA follows: TGTGCCAGCAGTCGAGGGGGCGGTAATGAAAAACTGTTTTTT. This sequence encodes CASSRGGGNEKLFF. V is TRBV6-5 and J is TRBJ1-4, with 7 bases fitting TRBD1. Germline CDR1 and CDR2: MNHEY and SVGAGI. The CDR3 extends over 14 amino acids. The V gene end was trimmed by 5 bases and the J gene end by 4 bases; junction bases not matched to a gene: 4.